Listed here are 5 T cell receptor beta chains from one sample, sequenced in a study of human T cells and chemical hapten exposure. Indicated time point: patch test 1, 2 weeks after DPC sensitization. Treatment described: therapeutic diphenylcyclopropenone sensitization with weekly scalp DPC. TCRdb independently ran MiXCR on the RACE reads; one entry per CDR3 protein. This table has nearly 350,000 distinct CDR3 sequences, approximately 6.9% appearing once. The sequenced sample was whole blood, obtained in connection with sensitization to the hapten diphenylcyclopropenone (DPC). The receptors shown here come from a woman in her late teens or twenties with alopecia areata. Some clones in this sample may be carry-over from other donors' samples.

This clonotype was seen more than once but under ten times. The chain links TRBV5-1 to TRBJ1-2, with D possibly matching TRBD1 (6 bases). The CDR3 length is 15 residues. Germline-derived CDR1 and CDR2 are SGHRS and YFSETQ. V was pared by 4 bases and J by 6 bases, with 19 bases between. The CDR3 nucleotides read TGCGCCAGCAGCCTGGGGGCGTCCGGAATAAATGGCTACACCTTC. This sequence encodes CASSLGASGINGYTF. Drawing the rest from reference TRBV5-1 and TRBJ1-2, the complete variable domain is KAGVTQTPRYLIKTRGQQVTLSCSPISGHRSVSWYQQTPGQGLQFLFEYFSETQRNKGNFPGRFSGRQFSNSRSEMNVSTLELGDSALYLCASSLGASGINGYTFGSGTRLTVV.

This clonotype was detected a few times. V usage is TRBV20-1 and J usage is TRBJ2-5, with 8 nucleotides matching TRBD2. After removal of 6 bases from V and 2 bases from J, the junction contained 8 bases not matched to a gene. The CDR3 covers 14 residues. Germline loops: CDR1 DFQATT, CDR2 SNEGSKA (reference sequence). The CDR3 coding sequence is TGCAGTGCAGGACGGGGGGGGCCGCAAGAGACCCAGTACTTC. It yields the protein CSAGRGGPQETQYF.

The rearrangement joins TRBV7-2 to TRBJ1-1; D unresolved. V lost 1 base, J lost 1 base, and 7 bases lay in between. This CDR3 comprises 14 residues. CDR1 is SGHTA and CDR2 is FQGNSA in the germline V gene. The CDR3, as DNA: TGTGCCAGCAGCTTAGTGCCCCAGAACACTGAAGCTTTCTTT. Translation: CASSLVPQNTEAFF.

This clonotype was seen only a few times. The V call is TRBV12-3 or TRBV12-4, the J call TRBJ1-3; no definite D call. V dropped 5 bases and J dropped 0 bases, with 8 bases sitting between them. This CDR3 contains 14 residues. The CDR3 DNA reads as TGTGCCAGCAGTGGTGTGAGCTCTGGAAACACCATATATTTT. This gives the protein CASSGVSSGNTIYF.

V usage is TRBV7-2 and J usage is TRBJ2-1; 8 bases align to TRBD2. The CDR3 contains 14 residues. From germline, CDR1 is SGHTA and CDR2 FQGNSA. Unmatched junction bases numbered 10, after V lost 6 bases and J lost 9 bases. CDR3: CASSSTRLAGEQFF. CDR3 coding DNA: TGTGCCAGCAGTTCCACTCGCCTAGCGGGTGAGCAGTTCTTC.